This T cell receptor (beta chain) is from a study of cytomegalovirus exposure and HLA in healthy donors. Study-level findings and limits: Several of the most significant clusters were apparently associated with common viral pathogens in a later analysis. The authors enumerated roughly 160 TCR beta chains as linked to cytomegalovirus.

Amplification used 60 Vbeta primers and 13 Jbeta primers. TCRdb's table, derived via immunoSEQ multiplex PCR, lists solely in-frame clones and lacks some. The table shows around 70,000 clones, with roughly 82% occurring only once. Regarding this clone: Antigen specificity is unknown.

This receptor was identified in a male donor in good health and CMV-seropositive. The sequencing sample was made of PBMCs.

CDR3 in DNA: TGTGCCAGCAGAAAGGGACAGGGTTACAATCAGCCCCAGCATTTT. Its protein product is CASRKGQGYNQPQHF. The rearrangement links TRBV6-1 to TRBJ1-5, with 9 nucleotides matching TRBD1. Germline V gives CDR1 MNHNS, CDR2 SASEGT. The CDR3 totals 15 residues. The junction had 6 bases not matched to a gene; V was cut back by 6 bases and J by 3 bases.